These 3 T cell receptor beta chains share one sample of origin, sequenced in a study of OX40 agonist ivuxolimab in advanced cancers. The assay was immunoSEQ multiplex PCR, and TCRdb's table has in-frame clones only and misses some. There are several thousand clones in the sample; about 90% occur only once, and less than 30% lies in the top ten. Sequencing used CD4+ or CD8+ T cells sorted from blood, obtained in a trial of the OX40 agonist ivuxolimab. Receptor source: an adult with an advanced solid tumor such as melanoma, head and neck, liver or kidney cancer.

Only one count was recorded for this clone. This rearrangement joins TRBV10-1 to TRBJ2-1, with TRBD1 matching over 7 bases. CDR3 length equals 16 residues. V shed 4 bases and J 3 bases; nucleotides not matched to a gene: 9. The V gene's germline CDR1 is WNHNN and CDR2 SYGVQD (reference sequence). This CDR3 is CASSADGTDFYNEQFF. The CDR3 DNA follows: TGCGCCAGCAGTGCCGACGGGACAGATTTCTACAATGAGCAGTTCTTC.

The chain links TRBV27 to TRBJ2-3, with TRBD2 as a possible D gene (6 bases). This CDR3 spans 15 amino acids. Trimming removed 2 bases from V and 2 bases from J, with 11 bases in between. From germline, CDR1 is MNHEY and CDR2 SMNVEV (reference sequence). CDR3 nucleotide sequence: TGTGCCAGCAGTTTAGAGGCGGGGTACACAGATACGCAGTATTTT. Encoded protein: CASSLEAGYTDTQYF.

V and J are TRBV7-3 and TRBJ1-1; D not certain. This CDR3 is built from 13 residues. Trimming removed 4 bases from V and 1 base from J, with 7 bases in between. In germline, CDR1 is SGHTA, CDR2 FQGTGA. The CDR3 loop reads CASSYSWNTEAFF. CDR3 sequence (DNA): TGTGCCAGCAGCTATAGTTGGAACACTGAAGCTTTCTTT. The variable domain in full, with the rest retrieved from reference TRBV7-3 and TRBJ1-1, is GAGVSQTPSNKVTEKGKYVELRCDPISGHTALYWYRQSLGQGPEFLIYFQGTGAADDSGLPNDRFFAVRPEGSVSTLKIQRTERGDSAVYLCASSYSWNTEAFFGQGTRLTVV.